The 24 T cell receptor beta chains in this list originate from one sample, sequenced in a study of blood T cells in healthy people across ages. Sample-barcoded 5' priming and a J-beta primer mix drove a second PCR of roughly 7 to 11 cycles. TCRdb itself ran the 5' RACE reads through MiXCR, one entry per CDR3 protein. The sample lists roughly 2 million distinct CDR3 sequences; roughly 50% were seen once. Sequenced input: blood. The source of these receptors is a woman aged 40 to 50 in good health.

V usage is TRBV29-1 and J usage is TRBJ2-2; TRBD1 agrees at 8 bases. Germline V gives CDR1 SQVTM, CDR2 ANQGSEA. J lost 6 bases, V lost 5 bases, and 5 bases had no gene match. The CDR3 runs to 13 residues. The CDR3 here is CSVRTGWAGELFF. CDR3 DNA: TGCAGCGTTAGGACAGGGTGGGCCGGGGAGCTGTTTTTT.

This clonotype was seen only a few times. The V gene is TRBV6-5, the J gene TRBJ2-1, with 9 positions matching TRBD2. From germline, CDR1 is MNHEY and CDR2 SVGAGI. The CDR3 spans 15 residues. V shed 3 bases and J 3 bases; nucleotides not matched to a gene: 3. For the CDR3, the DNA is TGTGCCAGCAGTTATGCGGGGGGGCTCTACAATGAGCAGTTCTTC. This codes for CASSYAGGLYNEQFF.

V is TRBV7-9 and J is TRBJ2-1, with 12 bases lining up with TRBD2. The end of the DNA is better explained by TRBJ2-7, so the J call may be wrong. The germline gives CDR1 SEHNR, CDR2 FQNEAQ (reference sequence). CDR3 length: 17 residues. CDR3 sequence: CASSFGGLAGTYNEQYF. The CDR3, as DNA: TGTGCCAGCAGCTTCGGAGGACTAGCGGGGACCTACAATGAGCAGTACTTC.

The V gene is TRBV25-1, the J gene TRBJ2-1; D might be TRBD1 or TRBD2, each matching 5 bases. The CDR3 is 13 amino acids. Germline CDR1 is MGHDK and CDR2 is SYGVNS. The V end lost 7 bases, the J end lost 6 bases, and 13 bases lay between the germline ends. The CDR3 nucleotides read TGTGCCAGCATTTGGGGACCAGCCAATGAGCAGTTCTTC. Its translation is CASIWGPANEQFF.

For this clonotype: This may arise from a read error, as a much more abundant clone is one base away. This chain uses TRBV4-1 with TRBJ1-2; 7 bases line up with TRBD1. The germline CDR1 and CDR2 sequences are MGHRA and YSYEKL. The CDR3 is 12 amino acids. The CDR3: CASSWTGYDYTF. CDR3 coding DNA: TGCGCCAGCAGCTGGACAGGCTATGACTACACCTTC.

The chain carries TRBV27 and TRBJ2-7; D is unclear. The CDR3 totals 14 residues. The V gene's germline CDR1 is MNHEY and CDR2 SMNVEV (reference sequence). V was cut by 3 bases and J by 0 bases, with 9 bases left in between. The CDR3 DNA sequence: TGTGCCAGCAGTTTCCAACGTAGCTCCTACGAGCAGTACTTC. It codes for CASSFQRSSYEQYF.

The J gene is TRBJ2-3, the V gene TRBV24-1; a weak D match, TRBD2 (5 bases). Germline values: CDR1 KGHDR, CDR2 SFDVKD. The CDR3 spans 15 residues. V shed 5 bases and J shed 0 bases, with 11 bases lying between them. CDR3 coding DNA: TGTGCCACCAGTGCTCCGGACTTTAGCACAGATACGCAGTATTTT. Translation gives CATSAPDFSTDTQYF.

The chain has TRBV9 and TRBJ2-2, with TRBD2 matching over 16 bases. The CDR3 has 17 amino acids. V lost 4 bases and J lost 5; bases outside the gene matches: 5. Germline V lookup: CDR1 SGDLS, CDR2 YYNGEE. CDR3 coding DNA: TGTGCCAGCAGCCTGGGACTAGCGGGGGGGCGGACCGGGGAGCTGTTTTTT. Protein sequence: CASSLGLAGGRTGELFF.

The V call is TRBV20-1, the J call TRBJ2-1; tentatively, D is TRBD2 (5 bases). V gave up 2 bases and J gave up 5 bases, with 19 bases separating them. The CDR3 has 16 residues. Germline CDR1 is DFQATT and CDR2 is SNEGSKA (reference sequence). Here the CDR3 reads CSARYGLNAPHNEQFF. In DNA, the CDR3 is TGCAGTGCTAGATATGGACTGAATGCCCCCCACAATGAGCAGTTCTTC.

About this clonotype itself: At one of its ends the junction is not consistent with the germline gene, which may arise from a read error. CDR3 nucleotides: TGTGTCAGCAGCCGAGGTACCGGGGAGCTGTTTTTT. Amino acids: CVSSRGTGELFF. The chain uses TRBV3-1 and TRBJ2-2; D unresolved. CDR1 LGHDT and CDR2 YNNKEL come from the germline V gene (reference sequence). This CDR3 contains 12 residues.

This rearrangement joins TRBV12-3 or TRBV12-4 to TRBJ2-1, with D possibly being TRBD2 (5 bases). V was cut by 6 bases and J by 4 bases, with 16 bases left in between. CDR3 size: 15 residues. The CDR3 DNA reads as TGTGCCAGCAGGTTACGAGCGACGGGATACAATGAGCAGTTCTTC. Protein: CASRLRATGYNEQFF.

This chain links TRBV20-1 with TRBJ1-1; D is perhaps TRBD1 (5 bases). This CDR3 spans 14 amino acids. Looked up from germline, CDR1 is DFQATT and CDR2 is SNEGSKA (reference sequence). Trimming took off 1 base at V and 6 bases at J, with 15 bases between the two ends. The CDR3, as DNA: TGCAGTGCTAGAGCCACAGGTTCCCGCGCTGAAGCTTTCTTT. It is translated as CSARATGSRAEAFF.

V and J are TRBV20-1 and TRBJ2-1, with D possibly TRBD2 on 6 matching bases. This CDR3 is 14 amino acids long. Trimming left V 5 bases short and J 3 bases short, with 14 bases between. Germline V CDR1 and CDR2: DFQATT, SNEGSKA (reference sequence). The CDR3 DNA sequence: TGCAGTGCTGCCTCCGGGACTGACTACAATGAGCAGTTCTTC. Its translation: CSAASGTDYNEQFF.

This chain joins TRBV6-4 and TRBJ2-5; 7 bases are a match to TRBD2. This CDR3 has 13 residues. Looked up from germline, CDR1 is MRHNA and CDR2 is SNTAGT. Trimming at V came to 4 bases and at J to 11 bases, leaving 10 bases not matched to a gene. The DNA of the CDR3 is TGTGCCAGCAGTGGGACTAGTGGCAATGAGCAGTACTTC. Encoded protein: CASSGTSGNEQYF.

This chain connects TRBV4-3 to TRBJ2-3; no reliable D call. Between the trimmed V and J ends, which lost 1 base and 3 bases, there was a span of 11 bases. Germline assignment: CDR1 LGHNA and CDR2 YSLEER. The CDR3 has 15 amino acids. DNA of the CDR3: TGCGCCAGCAGCCAAGTAAAGCTGGGTACAGATACGCAGTATTTT. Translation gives CASSQVKLGTDTQYF.

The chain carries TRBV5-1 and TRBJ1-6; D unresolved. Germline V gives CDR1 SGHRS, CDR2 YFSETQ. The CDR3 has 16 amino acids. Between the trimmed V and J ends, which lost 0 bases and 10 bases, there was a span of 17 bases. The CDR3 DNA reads TGCGCCAGCAGCTTGGCCGGCGCACTCAAGGCGTCACCCCTCCACTTT. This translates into CASSLAGALKASPLHF.

The CDR3 reads CASSPSGQGYGYTF. The CDR3 bases are TGTGCCAGCAGTCCCTCGGGACAGGGGTATGGCTACACCTTC. This chain links TRBV28 with TRBJ1-2; 10 nucleotides align to TRBD1. The CDR3 runs to 14 residues. CDR1 is MDHEN and CDR2 is SYDVKM in the germline V gene. Losses at the gene ends were 5 bases for V and 5 bases for J; bases not matched to a gene: 5.

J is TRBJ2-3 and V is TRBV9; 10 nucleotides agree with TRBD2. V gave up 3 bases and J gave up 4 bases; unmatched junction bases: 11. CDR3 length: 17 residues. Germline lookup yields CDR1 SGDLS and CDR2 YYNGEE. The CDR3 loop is CASSAGTSGGAADTQYF. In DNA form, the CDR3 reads TGTGCCAGCAGCGCAGGGACAAGCGGGGGGGCGGCAGATACGCAGTATTTT.

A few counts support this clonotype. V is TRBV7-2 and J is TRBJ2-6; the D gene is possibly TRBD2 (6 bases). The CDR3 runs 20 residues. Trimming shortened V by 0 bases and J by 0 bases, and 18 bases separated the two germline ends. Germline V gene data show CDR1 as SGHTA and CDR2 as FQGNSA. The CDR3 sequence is CASSLAPRVSGSSGANVLTF. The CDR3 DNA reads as TGTGCCAGCAGCTTAGCGCCCCGGGTTTCCGGGAGCTCTGGGGCCAACGTCCTGACTTTC.

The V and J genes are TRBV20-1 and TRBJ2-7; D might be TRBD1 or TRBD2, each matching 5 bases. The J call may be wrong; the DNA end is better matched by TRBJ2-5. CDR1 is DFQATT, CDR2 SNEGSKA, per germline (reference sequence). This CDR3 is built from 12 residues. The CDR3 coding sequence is TGCAGTGCTAGAGTCGGGGCCAAGACCCAGTACTTC. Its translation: CSARVGAKTQYF.

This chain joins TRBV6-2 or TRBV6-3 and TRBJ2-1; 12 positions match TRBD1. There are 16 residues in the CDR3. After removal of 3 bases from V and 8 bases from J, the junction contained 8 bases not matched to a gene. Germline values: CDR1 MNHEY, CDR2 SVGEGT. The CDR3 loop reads CASSYSGQGALHEQFF. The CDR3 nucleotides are TGTGCCAGCAGTTATTCGGGACAGGGGGCTTTGCATGAGCAGTTCTTC.

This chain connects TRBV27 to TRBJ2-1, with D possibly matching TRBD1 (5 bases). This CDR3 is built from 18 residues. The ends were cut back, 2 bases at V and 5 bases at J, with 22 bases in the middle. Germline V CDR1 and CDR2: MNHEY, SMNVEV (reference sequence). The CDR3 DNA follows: TGTGCCAGCAGTTTAAGGGGTCCTGGTGGCTACTTAAACAATGAGCAGTTCTTC. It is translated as CASSLRGPGGYLNNEQFF.

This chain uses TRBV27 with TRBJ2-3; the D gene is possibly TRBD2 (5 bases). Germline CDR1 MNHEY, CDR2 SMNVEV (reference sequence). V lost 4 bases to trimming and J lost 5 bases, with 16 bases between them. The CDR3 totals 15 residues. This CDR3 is CASSSLALPRDTQYF. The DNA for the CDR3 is TGTGCCAGCAGTTCTCTAGCACTGCCGCGAGATACGCAGTATTTT.

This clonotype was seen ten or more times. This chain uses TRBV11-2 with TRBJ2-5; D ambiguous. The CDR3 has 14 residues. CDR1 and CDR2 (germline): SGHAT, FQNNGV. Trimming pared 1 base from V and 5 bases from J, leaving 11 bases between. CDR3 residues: CASSLVGKVETQYF. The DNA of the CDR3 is TGTGCCAGCAGCTTAGTCGGCAAGGTCGAGACCCAGTACTTC.